This T cell receptor (beta chain) was identified during a study of a mutant IDH1 vaccine in newly diagnosed glioma. About the research overall: Vaccines were begun 4-6 weeks after radiotherapy alone, or with temozolomide cycles. Earlier treatment was radiotherapy, temozolomide, or both, with most getting both. The treated group averaged about 41 years old and was roughly 60% male, 37.5% female.

The CDR3 extends over 16 amino acids. Germline V CDR1 and CDR2: SGHRS, YFSETQ. Losses at the gene ends were 3 bases for V and 9 bases for J; bases not matched to a gene: 9. Notes on this clone: The antigen remains undetermined.

Profiled with immunoSEQ multiplex PCR; TCRdb holds only in-frame clones, not every one. Of 43,000 or so clones listed, roughly 92% are singletons. The time point here: week 35, safety follow-up. Every vaccine dose comprised 300 ug of mutant IDH1 20-mer peptide plus topical imiquimod. Each tumor in the donors was a new WHO grade 3 or 4 astrocytoma, IDH1-mutant and ATRX-lost. The gene calls are TRBV5-1 and TRBJ2-1; 13 bases are shared with TRBD2. The sequencing here drew on PBMCs, taken from a glioma patient whose treatment included an IDH1 peptide vaccine. The TCR sequence derives from a man aged 50 or older with glioma. This chain's CDR3 is CASSSLAGGPGAEQFF. In nucleotides, the CDR3 is TGCGCCAGCAGCTCACTAGCGGGAGGGCCGGGGGCTGAGCAGTTCTTC.